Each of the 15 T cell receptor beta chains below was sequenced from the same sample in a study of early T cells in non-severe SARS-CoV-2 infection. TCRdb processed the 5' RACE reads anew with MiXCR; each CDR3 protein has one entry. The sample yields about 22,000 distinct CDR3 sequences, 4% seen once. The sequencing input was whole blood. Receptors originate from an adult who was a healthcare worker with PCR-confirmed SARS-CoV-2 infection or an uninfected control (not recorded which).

The CDR3 is CASSPVLGPGETQYF. CDR3 DNA: TGCGCCAGCAGCCCCGTTCTGGGTCCAGGGGAGACCCAGTACTTC. The V gene is TRBV4-1, the J gene TRBJ2-5; D may be TRBD1 (5 bases). The germline V gene encodes CDR1 MGHRA and CDR2 YSYEKL. CDR3 length equals 15 residues. V gave up 4 bases and J gave up 5 bases, with 17 bases separating them.

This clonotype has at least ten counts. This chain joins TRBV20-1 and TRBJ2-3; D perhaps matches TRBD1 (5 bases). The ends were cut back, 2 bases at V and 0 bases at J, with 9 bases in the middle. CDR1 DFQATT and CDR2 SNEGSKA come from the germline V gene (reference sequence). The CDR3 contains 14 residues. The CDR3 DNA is TGCAGTGCTAGAAGTGGGGCTAGCACAGATACGCAGTATTTT. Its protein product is CSARSGASTDTQYF.

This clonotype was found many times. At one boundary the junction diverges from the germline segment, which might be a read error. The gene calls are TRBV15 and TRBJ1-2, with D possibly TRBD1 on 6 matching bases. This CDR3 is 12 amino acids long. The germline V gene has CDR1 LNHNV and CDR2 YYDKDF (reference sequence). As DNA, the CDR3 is TGTGCCACCAGGGCCGACCTGACAGGTTTCTTCTTC. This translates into CATRADLTGFFF.

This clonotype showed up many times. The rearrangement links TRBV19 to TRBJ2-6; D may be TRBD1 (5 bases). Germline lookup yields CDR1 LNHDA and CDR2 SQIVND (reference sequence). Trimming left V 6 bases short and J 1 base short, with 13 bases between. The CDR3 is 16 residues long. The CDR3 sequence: CASSVRVPSGANVLTF. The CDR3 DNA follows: TGTGCCAGTAGCGTCAGGGTGCCTTCTGGGGCCAACGTCCTGACTTTC. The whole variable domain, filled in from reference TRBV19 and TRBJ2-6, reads DGGITQSPKYLFRKEGQNVTLSCEQNLNHDAMYWYRQDPGQGLRLIYYSQIVNDFQKGDIAEGYSVSREKKESFPLTVTSAQKNPTAFYLCASSVRVPSGANVLTFGAGSRLTVL.

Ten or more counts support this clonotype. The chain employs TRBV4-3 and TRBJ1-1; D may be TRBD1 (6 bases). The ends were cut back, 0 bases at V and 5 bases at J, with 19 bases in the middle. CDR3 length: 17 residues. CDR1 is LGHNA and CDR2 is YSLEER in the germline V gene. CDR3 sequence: CASSQDRRGGGSTEAFF. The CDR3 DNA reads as TGCGCCAGCAGCCAAGATAGAAGAGGCGGGGGCTCGACTGAAGCTTTCTTT.

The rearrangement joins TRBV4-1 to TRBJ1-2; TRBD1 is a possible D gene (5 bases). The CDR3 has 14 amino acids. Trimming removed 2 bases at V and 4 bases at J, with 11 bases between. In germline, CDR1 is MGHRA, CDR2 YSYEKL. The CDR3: CASSQTQATYGYTF. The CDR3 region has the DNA TGCGCCAGCAGCCAAACACAGGCTACCTATGGCTACACCTTC.

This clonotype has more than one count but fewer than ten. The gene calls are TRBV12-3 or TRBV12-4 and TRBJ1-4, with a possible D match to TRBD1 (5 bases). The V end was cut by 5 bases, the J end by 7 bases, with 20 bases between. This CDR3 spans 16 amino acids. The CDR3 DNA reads TGTGCCAGCAGTCTGGGGGTATCCTACGGGGGTGAAAAACTGTTTTTT. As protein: CASSLGVSYGGEKLFF.

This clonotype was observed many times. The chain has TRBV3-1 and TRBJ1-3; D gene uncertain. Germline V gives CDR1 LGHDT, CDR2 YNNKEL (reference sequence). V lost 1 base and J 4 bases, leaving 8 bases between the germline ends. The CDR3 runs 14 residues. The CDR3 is CASSQGYAGNTIYF. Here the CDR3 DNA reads TGTGCCAGCAGCCAAGGGTACGCAGGAAACACCATATATTTT.

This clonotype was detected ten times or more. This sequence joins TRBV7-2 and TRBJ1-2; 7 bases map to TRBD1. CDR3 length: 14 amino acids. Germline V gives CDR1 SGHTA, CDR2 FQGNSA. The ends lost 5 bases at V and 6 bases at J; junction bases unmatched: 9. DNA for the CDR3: TGTGCCAGCAGCCCCACCGGGACAGATAATGGCTACACCTTC. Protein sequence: CASSPTGTDNGYTF.

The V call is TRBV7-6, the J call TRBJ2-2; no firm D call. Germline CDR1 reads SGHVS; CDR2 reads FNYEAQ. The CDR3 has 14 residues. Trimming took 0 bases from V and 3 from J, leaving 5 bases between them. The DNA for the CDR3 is TGTGCCAGCAGCTTAGCCCAGCACACCGGGGAGCTGTTTTTT. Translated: CASSLAQHTGELFF.

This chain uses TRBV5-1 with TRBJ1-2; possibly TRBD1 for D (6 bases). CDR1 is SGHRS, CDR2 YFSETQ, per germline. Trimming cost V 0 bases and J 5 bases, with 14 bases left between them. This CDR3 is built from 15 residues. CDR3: CASSLEQGLQYGYTF. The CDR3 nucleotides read TGCGCCAGCAGCTTGGAACAGGGCTTGCAATATGGCTACACCTTC.

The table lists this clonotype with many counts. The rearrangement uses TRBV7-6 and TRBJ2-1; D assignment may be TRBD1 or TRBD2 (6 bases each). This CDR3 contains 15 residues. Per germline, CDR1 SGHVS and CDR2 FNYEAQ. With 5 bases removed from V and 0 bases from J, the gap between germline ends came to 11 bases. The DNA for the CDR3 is TGTGCCAGCAGCCGAGGGGGGCCCTCCTACAATGAGCAGTTCTTC. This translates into CASSRGGPSYNEQFF.

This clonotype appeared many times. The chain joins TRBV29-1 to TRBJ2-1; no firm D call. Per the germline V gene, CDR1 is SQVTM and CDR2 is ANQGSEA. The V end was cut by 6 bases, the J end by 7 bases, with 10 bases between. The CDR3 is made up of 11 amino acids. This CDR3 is CSVEVRNEQFF. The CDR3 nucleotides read TGCAGCGTCGAGGTCCGGAATGAGCAGTTCTTC.

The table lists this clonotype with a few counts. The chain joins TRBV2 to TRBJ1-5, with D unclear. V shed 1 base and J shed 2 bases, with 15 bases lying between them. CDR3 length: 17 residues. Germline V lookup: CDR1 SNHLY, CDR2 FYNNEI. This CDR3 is CASSEGAVPWGNQPQHF. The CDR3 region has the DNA TGTGCCAGCAGTGAAGGGGCAGTCCCATGGGGCAATCAGCCCCAGCATTTT.

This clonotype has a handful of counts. The CDR3 sequence is CSVTRDRVPSSYEQYF. CDR3 coding DNA: TGCAGTGTAACCCGGGACAGGGTTCCTTCCTCCTACGAGCAGTACTTC. The genes are TRBV20-1 and TRBJ2-7; TRBD1 agrees at 9 bases. Trimming took 7 bases from V and 0 from J; bases not matched to a gene: 13. Germline CDR1 DFQATT, CDR2 SNEGSKA (reference sequence). The CDR3 extends over 16 amino acids.